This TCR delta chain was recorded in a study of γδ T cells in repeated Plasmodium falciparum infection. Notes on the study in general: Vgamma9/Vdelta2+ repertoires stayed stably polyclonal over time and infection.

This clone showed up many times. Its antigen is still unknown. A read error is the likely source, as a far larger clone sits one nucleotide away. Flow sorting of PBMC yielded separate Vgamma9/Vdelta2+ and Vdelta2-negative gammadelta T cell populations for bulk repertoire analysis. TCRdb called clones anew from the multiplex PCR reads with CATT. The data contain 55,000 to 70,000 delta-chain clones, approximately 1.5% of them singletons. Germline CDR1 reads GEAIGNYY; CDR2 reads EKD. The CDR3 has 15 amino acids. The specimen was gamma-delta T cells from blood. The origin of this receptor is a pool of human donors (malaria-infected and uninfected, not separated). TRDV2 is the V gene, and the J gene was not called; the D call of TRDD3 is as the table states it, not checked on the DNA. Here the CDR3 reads CACDTGPSFTDKLIF. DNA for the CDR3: TGTGCCTGTGACACGGGCCCATCGTTCACCGATAAGCTCATCTTT.